One sample yielded the 26 T cell receptor beta chains listed below, sequenced in a study of blood T cells in healthy people across ages. Sample-barcoded 5' priming and a J-beta primer mix drove a second PCR of roughly 7 to 11 cycles. TCRdb passed the 5' RACE reads through MiXCR, listing each CDR3 protein once. The sample carries hundreds of thousands of distinct CDR3 sequences, 48% recorded once. Input material: blood. The receptors were gathered from a man aged 25-40 years in good health.

This clonotype was recorded only once. A much larger clone lies one base from this, so it may be a read error. The V gene is TRBV6-1, the J gene TRBJ1-1; D call uncertain. Germline CDR1 and CDR2: MNHNS and SASEGT. The CDR3 covers 14 residues. CDR3 DNA sequence: TGTGCCAGCAGTGAAATGACTTCGAACGCTGAAGCTTTCTTT. Translating gives CASSEMTSNAEAFF.

This chain uses TRBV2 with TRBJ2-3; 8 bases line up with TRBD2. In germline, CDR1 is SNHLY, CDR2 FYNNEI. The CDR3 runs to 15 residues. With 8 bases clipped from V and 7 bases from J, the junction kept 14 bases outside the gene matches. CDR3 amino acids: CASLRGGGSIYTQYF. The CDR3 nucleotides are TGTGCCAGCCTCCGGGGCGGGGGGTCAATCTATACGCAGTATTTT.

This clonotype appeared a few times. The J gene is TRBJ2-3, the V gene TRBV7-9; D is possibly TRBD1 (7 bases). The germline V gene encodes CDR1 SEHNR and CDR2 FQNEAQ (reference sequence). CDR3 length equals 15 residues. Trimming took 5 bases from V and 2 from J, leaving 14 bases between them. The CDR3 region is CASSEPRGVTDTQYF. In DNA form, the CDR3 reads TGTGCCAGCAGCGAACCCAGGGGGGTCACAGATACGCAGTATTTT.

This clonotype was seen only a few times. The chain recombines TRBV7-2 with TRBJ1-6; D unresolved. In germline, CDR1 is SGHTA, CDR2 FQGNSA. This CDR3 contains 13 residues. Trimming stripped 4 bases from V and 8 bases from J, with 9 bases between. CDR3 bases: TGTGCCAGCAGCTCGGGTCCGGATTCACCCCTCCACTTT. Translating gives CASSSGPDSPLHF.

This clonotype has just a few counts. The CDR3: CASSRRGYNEQFF. The CDR3 nucleotides read TGTGCCAGCAGTCGTCGGGGGTACAATGAGCAGTTCTTC. This chain uses TRBV28 with TRBJ2-1; D perhaps matches TRBD2 (6 bases). V dropped 5 bases and J dropped 4 bases, with 9 bases sitting between them. Germline lookup yields CDR1 MDHEN and CDR2 SYDVKM. This CDR3 has 13 amino acids.

This chain uses TRBV20-1 with TRBJ2-3; D remains unclear. Germline V gene lookup returns CDR1 DFQATT and CDR2 SNEGSKA (reference sequence). CDR3 length: 12 amino acids. The V gene lost 6 bases and the J gene lost 1 base, with 8 bases spanning the gap. The chain's CDR3 is CSASHRTDTQYF. The CDR3 DNA reads as TGCAGTGCCAGTCACCGCACAGATACGCAGTATTTT.

This clonotype came up a few times. The V and J genes are TRBV4-2 and TRBJ2-7; D is perhaps TRBD1 or TRBD2 (5 bases each). The germline V and J ends were trimmed by 0 bases and 11 bases, with 23 bases remaining between them. CDR1 is LGHNA and CDR2 is YNFKEQ in the germline V gene. This CDR3 spans 16 amino acids. The CDR3: CASSQDNRQNPPREYF. CDR3 DNA: TGTGCCAGCAGCCAAGATAACAGACAGAATCCCCCGCGGGAGTACTTC.

There are many counts of this clonotype. The V and J genes are TRBV28 and TRBJ1-6; D call uncertain. Germline V lookup: CDR1 MDHEN, CDR2 SYDVKM. The CDR3 spans 17 residues. V was trimmed by 6 bases and J by 10 bases, leaving 25 bases between them. The CDR3 region is CASRQWSGVGGDSPLHF. The CDR3, as DNA: TGTGCCAGCAGACAATGGAGTGGGGTAGGAGGCGACTCACCCCTCCACTTT.

J is TRBJ2-6 and V is TRBV7-2, with D unclear. V lost 5 bases and J 1 base, leaving 15 bases between the germline ends. This CDR3 has 17 amino acids. CDR1 and CDR2 from the germline V gene are SGHTA and FQGNSA. The CDR3 is CASSHTQTPSGANVLTF. The CDR3 region has the DNA TGTGCCAGCAGCCATACCCAGACCCCTTCTGGGGCCAACGTCCTGACTTTC.

The chain uses TRBV5-1 and TRBJ2-3, with D perhaps matching TRBD1 or TRBD2 (7 bases each). Deletions cut 4 bases from V and 2 bases from J, with 17 bases between. The V gene's germline CDR1 is SGHRS and CDR2 YFSETQ. The CDR3 covers 16 residues. CDR3 sequence (DNA): TGCGCCAGCAGCCCCCAGGGGGGGACGAACACAGATACGCAGTATTTT. Residues: CASSPQGGTNTDTQYF.

There are a few counts of this clonotype. V is TRBV7-9 and J is TRBJ2-3; TRBD2 matches at 7 bases. Germline values: CDR1 SEHNR, CDR2 FQNEAQ (reference sequence). With V trimmed by 1 base and J by 6 bases, 4 bases remained unmatched. CDR3 length: 14 amino acids. The CDR3 coding sequence is TGTGCCAGCAGCTTAGACAGGCGGGAGGATACGCAGTATTTT. It is translated as CASSLDRREDTQYF.

This clonotype was seen only a few times. The genes are TRBV5-1 and TRBJ2-3; D not resolved. Per germline, CDR1 SGHRS and CDR2 YFSETQ. Trimming stripped 4 bases from V and 4 bases from J, with 7 bases between. The CDR3 runs to 12 residues. The DNA of the CDR3 is TGCGCCAGCAGCCTACCCTCAGATACGCAGTATTTT. Residues: CASSLPSDTQYF.

The chain has TRBV11-3 and TRBJ2-7; TRBD1 might be the D (5 bases). The ends were cut back, 5 bases at V and 5 bases at J, with 16 bases in the middle. There are 14 residues in the CDR3. Germline V CDR1 and CDR2: SGHNT, YENEEA. The CDR3 DNA follows: TGTGCCAGCAGCCGACGCCAGGGTTTCAACGAGCAGTACTTC. It yields the protein CASSRRQGFNEQYF.

This rearrangement joins TRBV20-1 to TRBJ2-1; TRBD2 matches at 9 bases. CDR1 and CDR2 from the germline V gene are DFQATT and SNEGSKA (reference sequence). CDR3 length: 16 residues. Unmatched junction bases numbered 6, after V lost 0 bases and J lost 3 bases. DNA for the CDR3: TGCAGTGCTAGAGATCGGCTAGCGGGGTACTACAATGAGCAGTTCTTC. It yields the protein CSARDRLAGYYNEQFF.

This CDR3 is CASSLGVGEFYEQYF. CDR3 nucleotide sequence: TGTGCCAGCAGTTTAGGTGTCGGGGAATTCTACGAGCAGTACTTC. The chain carries TRBV27 and TRBJ2-7, with a tentative D call TRBD2 (5 bases). Germline V gene lookup returns CDR1 MNHEY and CDR2 SMNVEV (reference sequence). The CDR3 extends over 15 amino acids. Trimming shortened V by 2 bases and J by 3 bases, and 14 bases separated the two germline ends.

This clonotype showed up just a few times. The gene calls are TRBV7-9 and TRBJ1-2; maybe TRBD1 (5 bases). The CDR3 runs 14 residues. The germline CDR1 and CDR2 sequences are SEHNR and FQNEAQ (reference sequence). V lost 5 bases and J 4 bases, leaving 14 bases between the germline ends. The CDR3 DNA follows: TGTGCCAGCAGCCTAATCGGGGGTTCCTATGGCTACACCTTC. Protein product: CASSLIGGSYGYTF.

The table lists this clonotype with a few counts. This chain links TRBV27 with TRBJ1-2; 10 nucleotides line up with TRBD1. CDR3 size: 15 residues. Germline V lookup: CDR1 MNHEY, CDR2 SMNVEV (reference sequence). V was clipped by 4 bases and J by 5 bases; unmatched bases: 7. This CDR3 is CASSSQGTGEYGYTF. The CDR3 DNA sequence: TGTGCCAGCAGTTCCCAGGGGACAGGGGAATATGGCTACACCTTC.

This clonotype was picked up a small number of times. This rearrangement joins TRBV9 to TRBJ2-7, with 9 bases lining up with TRBD1. CDR1 SGDLS and CDR2 YYNGEE come from the germline V gene. This CDR3 is 15 amino acids long. The V gene end was trimmed by 2 bases and the J gene end by 4 bases; junction bases not matched to a gene: 7. The CDR3 loop is CASSVAGTGNYEQYF. The CDR3 DNA reads as TGTGCCAGCAGCGTCGCCGGGACAGGGAATTACGAGCAGTACTTC.

This clonotype has just a few counts. This sequence joins TRBV5-1 and TRBJ2-1; no firm D call. CDR1 and CDR2 from the germline V gene are SGHRS and YFSETQ. Trimming took 1 base from V and 7 from J, leaving 12 bases between them. This CDR3 region has 14 residues. As DNA, the CDR3 is TGCGCCAGCAGCTTGATGGGCACCGGGAATGAGCAGTTCTTC. This encodes CASSLMGTGNEQFF.

V usage is TRBV29-1 and J usage is TRBJ2-7; D possibly matches TRBD1 or TRBD2 (5 bases each). This CDR3 is built from 13 residues. The V end lost 3 bases, the J end lost 0 bases, and 9 bases lay between the germline ends. Germline values: CDR1 SQVTM, CDR2 ANQGSEA. DNA for the CDR3: TGCAGCGTTGATGCCGGGACCTCCTACGAGCAGTACTTC. Translated: CSVDAGTSYEQYF.

This clonotype came up a few times. The chain joins TRBV12-3 or TRBV12-4 to TRBJ2-2, with 7 bases that match TRBD1. The CDR3 runs 12 residues. This chain's CDR3 is CANRGNTGELFF. The CDR3, as DNA: TGTGCGAACAGGGGTAACACCGGGGAGCTGTTTTTT.

This clonotype was detected only once. The chain employs TRBV29-1 and TRBJ2-3; 10 bases fit TRBD1. Germline V gene sequence: CDR1 SQVTM, CDR2 ANQGSEA. The ends lost 2 bases at V and 4 bases at J; junction bases unmatched: 6. This CDR3 comprises 15 residues. CDR3 loop: CSVELGQGQSDTQYF. The CDR3 bases are TGCAGCGTTGAACTGGGACAGGGGCAATCAGATACGCAGTATTTT.

This clonotype has just a few counts. The gene calls are TRBV12-3 or TRBV12-4 and TRBJ2-1, with 8 bases matching TRBD1. Trimming cost V 4 bases and J 5 bases; bases outside gene matches: 4. The CDR3 sequence is 14 residues long. The CDR3 DNA is TGTGCCAGCAGTTCTCGGACAGGGAACAATGAGCAGTTCTTC. Protein: CASSSRTGNNEQFF.

The rearrangement uses TRBV7-2 and TRBJ1-2; the D gene is possibly TRBD1 (6 bases). Germline-derived CDR1 and CDR2 are SGHTA and FQGNSA. V lost 1 base and J 4 bases, leaving 13 bases between the germline ends. The CDR3 is 15 residues long. The CDR3 DNA follows: TGTGCCAGCAGCTTAGGGGGGGCCCCCAGCTATGGCTACACCTTC. Protein sequence: CASSLGGAPSYGYTF.

In its sample, this clonotype was seen a few times. V usage is TRBV28 and J usage is TRBJ2-7; D is undetermined. Germline loops: CDR1 MDHEN, CDR2 SYDVKM. This CDR3 is built from 12 residues. Trimming pared 8 bases from V and 2 bases from J, leaving 10 bases between. CDR3 DNA: TGTGCCAGCTTGACATCCACCTACGAGCAGTACTTC. It is translated as CASLTSTYEQYF.

The J gene is TRBJ2-3, the V gene TRBV7-9; no clear D gene. The CDR3 has 12 amino acids. Trimming left V 4 bases short and J 12 bases short, with 14 bases between. The V gene's germline CDR1 is SEHNR and CDR2 FQNEAQ (reference sequence). The CDR3 is CASSSASTTQYF. CDR3 coding DNA: TGTGCCAGCAGCTCGGCTAGTACGACCCAGTATTTT. Supplemented by reference TRBV7-9 and TRBJ2-3, the full variable domain reads DTGVSQNPRHKITKRGQNVTFRCDPISEHNRLYWYRQTLGQGPEFLTYFQNEAQLEKSRLLSDRFSAERPKGSFSTLEIQRTEQGDSAMYLCASSSASTTQYFGPGTRLTVL.